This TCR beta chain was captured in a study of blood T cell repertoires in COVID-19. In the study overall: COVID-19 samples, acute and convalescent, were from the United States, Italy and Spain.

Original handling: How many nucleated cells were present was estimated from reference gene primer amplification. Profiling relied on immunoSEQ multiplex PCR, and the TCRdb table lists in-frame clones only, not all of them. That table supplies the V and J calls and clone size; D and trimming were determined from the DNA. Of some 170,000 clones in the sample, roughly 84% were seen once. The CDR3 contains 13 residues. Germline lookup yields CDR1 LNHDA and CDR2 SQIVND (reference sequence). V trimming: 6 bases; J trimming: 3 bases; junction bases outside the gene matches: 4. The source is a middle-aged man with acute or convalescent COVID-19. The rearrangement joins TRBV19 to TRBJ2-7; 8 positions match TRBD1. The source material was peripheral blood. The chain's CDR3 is CASSPGGNYEQYF. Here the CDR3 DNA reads TGTGCCAGTAGCCCAGGGGGCAACTACGAGCAGTACTTC.